This T cell receptor (beta chain) emerged from a study of PD-1 blockade in classical Hodgkin lymphoma. The study's findings and limits: Newly diagnosed patients had diversity similar to the baseline diversity of complete responders. Compared with healthy donors, newly diagnosed patients reportedly showed lower baseline TCR diversity.

Time point in this sample: cycle 4 day 1 (C4D1), after more than 5 weeks of nivolumab. In every patient, relapse followed autologous stem cell transplantation, while exposure to brentuximab vedotin differed. Repertoires were generated with immunoSEQ multiplex PCR, while TCRdb's copy carries only in-frame clones and drops some. This sample carries some 28,000 clones, roughly four fifths of them seen once, and the ten largest clones take under 20%. Germline V gene sequence: CDR1 SGHAT, CDR2 FQDESV (reference sequence). Trimming at V came to 6 bases and at J to 7 bases, leaving 7 bases not matched to a gene. This CDR3 is 15 amino acids long. Concerning this clone itself: The antigen is unknown.

This TCR was sampled from a human donor with classical Hodgkin lymphoma. The chain links TRBV11-1 to TRBJ1-6; the match to TRBD1 covers 9 bases. The sample consisted of peripheral blood mononuclear cells (PBMCs), taken before the fourth cycle of nivolumab. CDR3 sequence reads: CASRIGTGMNSPLHF. In DNA form, the CDR3 reads TGTGCCAGCAGAATTGGGACAGGGATGAATTCACCCCTCCACTTT.